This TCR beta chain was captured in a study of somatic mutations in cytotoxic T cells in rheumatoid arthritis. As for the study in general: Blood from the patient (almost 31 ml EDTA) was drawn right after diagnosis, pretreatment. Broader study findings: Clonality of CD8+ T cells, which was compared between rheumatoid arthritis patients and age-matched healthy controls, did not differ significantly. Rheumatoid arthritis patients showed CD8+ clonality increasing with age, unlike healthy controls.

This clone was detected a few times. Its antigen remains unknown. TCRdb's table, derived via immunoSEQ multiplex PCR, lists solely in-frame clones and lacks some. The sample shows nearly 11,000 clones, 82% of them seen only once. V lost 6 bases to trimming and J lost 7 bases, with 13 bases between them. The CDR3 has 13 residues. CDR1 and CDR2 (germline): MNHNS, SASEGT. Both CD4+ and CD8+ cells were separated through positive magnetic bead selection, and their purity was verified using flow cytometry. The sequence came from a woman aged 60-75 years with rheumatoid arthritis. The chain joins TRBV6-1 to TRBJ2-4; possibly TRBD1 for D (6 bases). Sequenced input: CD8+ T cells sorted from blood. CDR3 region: CASRGGNPNIQYF. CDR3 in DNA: TGTGCCAGCAGAGGGGGTAACCCCAACATTCAGTACTTC.